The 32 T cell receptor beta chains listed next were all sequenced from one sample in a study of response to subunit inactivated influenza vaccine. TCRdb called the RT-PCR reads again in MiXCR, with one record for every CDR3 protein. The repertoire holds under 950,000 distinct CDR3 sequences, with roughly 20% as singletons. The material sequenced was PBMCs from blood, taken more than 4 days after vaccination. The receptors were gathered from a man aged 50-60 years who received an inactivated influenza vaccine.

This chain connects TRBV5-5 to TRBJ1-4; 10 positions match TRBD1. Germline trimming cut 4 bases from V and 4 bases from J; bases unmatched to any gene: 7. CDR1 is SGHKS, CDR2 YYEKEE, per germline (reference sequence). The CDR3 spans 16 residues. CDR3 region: CASSRDRGRYNEKLFF. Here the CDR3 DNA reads TGTGCCAGCAGCAGGGACAGGGGCCGCTATAATGAAAAACTGTTTTTT.

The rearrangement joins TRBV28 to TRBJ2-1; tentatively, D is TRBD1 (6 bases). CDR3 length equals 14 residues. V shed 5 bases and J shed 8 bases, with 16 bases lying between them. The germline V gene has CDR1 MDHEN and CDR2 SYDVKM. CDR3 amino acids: CASSPPRRGHEQFF. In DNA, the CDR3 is TGTGCCAGCAGTCCCCCCCGCAGGGGCCATGAGCAGTTCTTC.

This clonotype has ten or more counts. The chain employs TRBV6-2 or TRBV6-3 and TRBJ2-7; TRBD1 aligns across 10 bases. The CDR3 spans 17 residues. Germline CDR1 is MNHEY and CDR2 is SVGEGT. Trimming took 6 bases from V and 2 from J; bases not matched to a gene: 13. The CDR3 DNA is TGTGCCAGCAGCTACAGACGGGACAGGGGATCAACCTACGAGCAGTACTTC. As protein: CASSYRRDRGSTYEQYF.

The CDR3 DNA reads TGTGCCAGCAATGCCGGGACAGAGAGCTCCTACAATGAGCAGTTCTTC. Its translation: CASNAGTESSYNEQFF. V and J are TRBV12-3 or TRBV12-4 and TRBJ2-1; 7 nucleotides align to TRBD1. This CDR3 spans 16 amino acids. V was clipped by 7 bases and J by 0 bases; unmatched bases: 9.

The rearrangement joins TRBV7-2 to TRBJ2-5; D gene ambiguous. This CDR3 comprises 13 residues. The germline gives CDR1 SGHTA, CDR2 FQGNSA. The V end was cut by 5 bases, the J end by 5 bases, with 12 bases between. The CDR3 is CASSTGQRETQYF. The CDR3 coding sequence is TGTGCCAGCAGCACCGGTCAAAGGGAGACCCAGTACTTC.

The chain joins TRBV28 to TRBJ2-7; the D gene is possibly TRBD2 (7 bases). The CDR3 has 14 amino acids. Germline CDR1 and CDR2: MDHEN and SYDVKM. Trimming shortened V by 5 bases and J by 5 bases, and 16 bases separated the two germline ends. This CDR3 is CASSPTGRANEQYF. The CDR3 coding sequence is TGTGCCAGCAGTCCTACAGGGAGGGCTAACGAGCAGTACTTC.

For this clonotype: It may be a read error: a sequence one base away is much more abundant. CDR3 in DNA: TGTGCCAGCAGTTCAGCGGGAGGAGGGGCCAACGTCCTGACTTTC. Residues: CASSSAGGGANVLTF. The chain uses TRBV12-3 or TRBV12-4 and TRBJ2-6; 9 positions agree with TRBD2. This CDR3 is built from 15 residues. V shed 4 bases, J shed 4 bases, and the junction held 2 bases outside the gene matches.

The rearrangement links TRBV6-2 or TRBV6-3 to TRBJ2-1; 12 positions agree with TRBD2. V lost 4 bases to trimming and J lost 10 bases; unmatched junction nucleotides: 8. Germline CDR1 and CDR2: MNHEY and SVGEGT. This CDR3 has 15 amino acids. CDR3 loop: CASSSRLAGVPEQFF. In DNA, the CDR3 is TGTGCCAGCAGTTCTAGACTAGCGGGAGTACCCGAGCAGTTCTTC.

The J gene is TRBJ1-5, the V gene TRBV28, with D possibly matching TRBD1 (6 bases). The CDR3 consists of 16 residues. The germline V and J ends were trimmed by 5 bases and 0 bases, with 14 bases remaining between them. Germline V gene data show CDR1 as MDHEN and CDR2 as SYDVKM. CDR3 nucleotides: TGTGCCAGCAGTGTCCCAGGGGCTTATAGCAATCAGCCCCAGCATTTT. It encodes CASSVPGAYSNQPQHF. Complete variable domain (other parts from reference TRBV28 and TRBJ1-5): DVKVTQSSRYLVKRTGEKVFLECVQDMDHENMFWYRQDPGLGLRLIYFSYDVKMKEKGDIPEGYSVSREKKERFSLILESASTNQTSMYLCASSVPGAYSNQPQHFGDGTRLSIL.

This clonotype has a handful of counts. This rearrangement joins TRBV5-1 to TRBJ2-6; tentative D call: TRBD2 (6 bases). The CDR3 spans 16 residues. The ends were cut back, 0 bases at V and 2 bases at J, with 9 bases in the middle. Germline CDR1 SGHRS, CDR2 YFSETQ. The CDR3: CASSLAASAGANVLTF. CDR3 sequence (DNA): TGCGCCAGCAGCTTGGCGGCTAGCGCTGGGGCCAACGTCCTGACTTTC.

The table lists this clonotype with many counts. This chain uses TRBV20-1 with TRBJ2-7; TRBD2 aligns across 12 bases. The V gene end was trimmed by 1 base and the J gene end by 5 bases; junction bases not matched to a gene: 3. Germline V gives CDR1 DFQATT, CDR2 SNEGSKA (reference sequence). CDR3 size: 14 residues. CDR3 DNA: TGCAGTGCTAGAGGGACTAGCGGGAATGACGAGCAGTACTTC. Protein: CSARGTSGNDEQYF.

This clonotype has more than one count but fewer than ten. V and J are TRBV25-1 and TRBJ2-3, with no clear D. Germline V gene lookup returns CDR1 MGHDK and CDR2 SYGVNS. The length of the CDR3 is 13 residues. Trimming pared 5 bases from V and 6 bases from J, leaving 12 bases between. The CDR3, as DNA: TGTGCCAGCAGTTCGGGCCGTGGGGATACGCAGTATTTT. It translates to CASSSGRGDTQYF. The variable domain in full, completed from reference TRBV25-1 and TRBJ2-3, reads EADIYQTPRYLVIGTGKKITLECSQTMGHDKMYWYQQDPGMELHLIHYSYGVNSTEKGDLSSESTVSRIRTEHFPLTLESARPSHTSQYLCASSSGRGDTQYFGPGTRLTVL.

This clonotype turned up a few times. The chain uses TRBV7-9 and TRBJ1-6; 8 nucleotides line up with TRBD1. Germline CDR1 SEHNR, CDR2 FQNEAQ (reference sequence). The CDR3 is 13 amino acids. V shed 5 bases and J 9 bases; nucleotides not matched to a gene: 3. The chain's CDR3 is CASSTDRASPLHF. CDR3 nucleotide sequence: TGTGCCAGCAGCACGGACAGGGCTTCACCCCTCCACTTT.

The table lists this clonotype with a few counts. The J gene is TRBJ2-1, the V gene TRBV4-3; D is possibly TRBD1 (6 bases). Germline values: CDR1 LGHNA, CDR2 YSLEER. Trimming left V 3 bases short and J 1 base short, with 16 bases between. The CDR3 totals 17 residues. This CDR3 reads CASSHDVQGNSYNEQFF. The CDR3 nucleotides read TGCGCCAGCAGCCACGATGTACAGGGAAATTCCTACAATGAGCAGTTCTTC.

The DNA of the CDR3 is TGTGCCAGCAGCCAGGCCCCTGAGGAGGAGACCCAGTACTTC. As protein: CASSQAPEEETQYF. The chain links TRBV3-1 to TRBJ2-5; D not certain. This CDR3 comprises 14 residues. Germline-derived CDR1 and CDR2 are LGHDT and YNNKEL (reference sequence). The V end lost 3 bases, the J end lost 5 bases, and 13 bases lay between the germline ends.

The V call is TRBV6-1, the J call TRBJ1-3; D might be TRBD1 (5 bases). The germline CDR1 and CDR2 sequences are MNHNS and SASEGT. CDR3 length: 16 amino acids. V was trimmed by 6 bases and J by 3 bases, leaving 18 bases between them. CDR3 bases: TGTGCCAGCAGCCGATATATCGGGGCGCTTGGAAACACCATATATTTT. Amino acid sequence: CASSRYIGALGNTIYF.

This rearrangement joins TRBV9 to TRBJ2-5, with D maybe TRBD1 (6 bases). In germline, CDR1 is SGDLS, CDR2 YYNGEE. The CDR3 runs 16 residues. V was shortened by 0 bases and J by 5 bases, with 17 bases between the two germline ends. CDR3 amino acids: CASSVDRNQGWETQYF. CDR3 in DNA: TGTGCCAGCAGCGTAGACAGAAACCAGGGGTGGGAGACCCAGTACTTC.

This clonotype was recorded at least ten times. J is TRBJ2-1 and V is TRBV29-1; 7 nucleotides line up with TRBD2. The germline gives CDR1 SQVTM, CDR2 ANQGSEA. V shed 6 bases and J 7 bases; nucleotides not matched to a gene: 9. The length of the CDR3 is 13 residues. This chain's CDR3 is CSVDAGEGNEQFF. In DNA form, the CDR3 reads TGCAGCGTCGATGCGGGGGAGGGAAATGAGCAGTTCTTC.

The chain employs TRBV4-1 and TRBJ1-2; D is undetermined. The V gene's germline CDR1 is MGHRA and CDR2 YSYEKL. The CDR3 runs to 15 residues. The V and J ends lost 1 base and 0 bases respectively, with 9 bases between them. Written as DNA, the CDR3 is TGCGCCAGCAGCCAAGGAGGTAATCCTAACTATGGCTACACCTTC. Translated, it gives CASSQGGNPNYGYTF.

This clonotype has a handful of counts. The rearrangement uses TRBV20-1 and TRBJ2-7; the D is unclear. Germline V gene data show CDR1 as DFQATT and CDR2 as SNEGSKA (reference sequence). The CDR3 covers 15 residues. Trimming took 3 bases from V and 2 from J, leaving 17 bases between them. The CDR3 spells CSASRRRPQPYEQYF. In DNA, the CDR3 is TGCAGTGCTAGCCGCAGACGCCCACAGCCCTACGAGCAGTACTTC.

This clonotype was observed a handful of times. CDR3 in amino acids: CASSLVGGAKRLSSYNEQFF. The DNA of the CDR3 is TGTGCCAGCAGCTTGGTCGGGGGGGCCAAGCGACTGAGCTCCTACAATGAGCAGTTCTTC. The V call is TRBV11-2, the J call TRBJ2-1; 8 bases are shared with TRBD2. Germline values: CDR1 SGHAT, CDR2 FQNNGV. With 3 bases clipped from V and 0 bases from J, the junction kept 16 bases outside the gene matches. The CDR3 covers 20 residues.

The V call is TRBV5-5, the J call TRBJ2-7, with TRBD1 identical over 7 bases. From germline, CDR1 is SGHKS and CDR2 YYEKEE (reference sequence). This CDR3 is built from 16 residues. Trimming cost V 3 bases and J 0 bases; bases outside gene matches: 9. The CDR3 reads CASSSSMTGSSYEQYF. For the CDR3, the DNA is TGTGCCAGCAGCTCGAGCATGACAGGGTCCTCCTACGAGCAGTACTTC.

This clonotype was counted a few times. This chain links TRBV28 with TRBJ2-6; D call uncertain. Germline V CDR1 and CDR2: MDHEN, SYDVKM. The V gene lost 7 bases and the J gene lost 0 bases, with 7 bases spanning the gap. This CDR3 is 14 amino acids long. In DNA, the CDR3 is TGTGCCAGCATTCGAAACTCTGGGGCCAACGTCCTGACTTTC. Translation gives CASIRNSGANVLTF.

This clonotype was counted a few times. The CDR3 DNA follows: TGTGCCACCAGTCACGGAACCTACGAGCAGTACTTC. It encodes CATSHGTYEQYF. This chain connects TRBV24-1 to TRBJ2-7; D unresolved. Trimming removed 6 bases from V and 2 bases from J, with 7 bases in between. Germline values: CDR1 KGHDR, CDR2 SFDVKD. The CDR3 has 12 residues.

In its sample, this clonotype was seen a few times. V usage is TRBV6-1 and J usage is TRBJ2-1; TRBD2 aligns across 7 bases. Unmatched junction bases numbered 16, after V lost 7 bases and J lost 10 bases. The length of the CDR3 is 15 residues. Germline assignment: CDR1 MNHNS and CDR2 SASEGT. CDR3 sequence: CASTPDGGSGSEQFF. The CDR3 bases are TGTGCCAGCACCCCTGACGGCGGGAGTGGGAGCGAGCAGTTCTTC.

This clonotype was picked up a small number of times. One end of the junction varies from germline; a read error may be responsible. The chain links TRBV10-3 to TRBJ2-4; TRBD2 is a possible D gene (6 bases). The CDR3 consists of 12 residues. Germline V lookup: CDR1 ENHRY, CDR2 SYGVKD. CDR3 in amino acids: CARAGGADIQYF. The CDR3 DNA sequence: TGCGCCCGGGCGGGCGGGGCGGACATTCAGTACTTC.

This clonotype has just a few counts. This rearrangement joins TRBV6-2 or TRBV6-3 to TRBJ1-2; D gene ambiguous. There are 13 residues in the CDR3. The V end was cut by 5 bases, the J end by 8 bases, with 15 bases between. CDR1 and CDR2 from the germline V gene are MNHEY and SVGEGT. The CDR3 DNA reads TGTGCCAGCAGTCTTGGAGTCCCAGTCGGCTACACCTTC. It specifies CASSLGVPVGYTF.

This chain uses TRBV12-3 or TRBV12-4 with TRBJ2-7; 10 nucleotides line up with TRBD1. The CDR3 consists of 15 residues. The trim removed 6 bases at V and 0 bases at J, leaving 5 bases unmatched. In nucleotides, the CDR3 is TGTGCCAGCAGCAACGGACAGGGGGGCTCCTACGAGCAGTACTTC. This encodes CASSNGQGGSYEQYF.

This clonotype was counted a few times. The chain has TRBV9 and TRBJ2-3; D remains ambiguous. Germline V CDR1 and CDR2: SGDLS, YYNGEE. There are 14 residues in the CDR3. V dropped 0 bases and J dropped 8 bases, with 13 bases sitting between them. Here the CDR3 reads CASSVGHGDGTQYF. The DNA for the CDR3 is TGTGCCAGCAGCGTAGGCCACGGAGATGGTACGCAGTATTTT.

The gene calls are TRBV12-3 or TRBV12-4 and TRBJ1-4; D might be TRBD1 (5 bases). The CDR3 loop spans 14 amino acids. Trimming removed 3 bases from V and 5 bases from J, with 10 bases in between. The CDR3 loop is CASSFGGLNEKLFF. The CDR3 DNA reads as TGTGCCAGCAGTTTTGGGGGGTTGAATGAAAAACTGTTTTTT.

DNA for the CDR3: TGTGCCAGCAGGATGGGGGGTACTGAAGCTTTCTTT. Translating gives CASRMGGTEAFF. The chain recombines TRBV25-1 with TRBJ1-1, with D tentatively TRBD1 (5 bases). CDR1 and CDR2 from the germline V gene are MGHDK and SYGVNS. This CDR3 comprises 12 residues. Trimming left V 6 bases short and J 5 bases short, with 10 bases between.

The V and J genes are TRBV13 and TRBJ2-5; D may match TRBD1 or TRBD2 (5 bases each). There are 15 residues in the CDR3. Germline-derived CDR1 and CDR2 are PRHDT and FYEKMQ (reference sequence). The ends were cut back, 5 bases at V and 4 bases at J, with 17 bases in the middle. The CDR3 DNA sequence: TGTGCCAGCAGCCAACCGGGGAGAGACAGAGAGACCCAGTACTTC. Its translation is CASSQPGRDRETQYF.